This T cell receptor beta chain comes out of a study of siplizumab effects on memory and regulatory T cells. A word on this clone: Antigen specificity is unknown.

Study results and caveats: Naive T cells were seemingly more diverse than memory cells, and major contributions to the alloresponse seemed to be made by them.

The CDR3 has 15 amino acids. The trim removed 4 bases at V and 3 bases at J, leaving 6 bases unmatched. Germline V gives CDR1 SGHDT, CDR2 YYEEEE. Assays were performed on about 97,000 TCR templates per sample. The table came from immunoSEQ multiplex PCR; TCRdb's copy has only in-frame clones and leaves some out. The table lists about 72,000 clones, under 95% of them singletons. V gene TRBV5-6 combines with J gene TRBJ2-7, with 11 bases identical to TRBD1. Sequenced input: CD8+ T cells sorted from blood. This receptor was taken from a human donor in good health. Written as DNA, the CDR3 is TGTGCCAGCAGCACCTCCGGGACAGGGGGCTACGAGCAGTACTTC. Its protein is CASSTSGTGGYEQYF.